Below, one T cell receptor (beta chain) is given with its context. Antigen unknown. The sample originates from a study of T cells in Graves' hyperthyroidism and ophthalmopathy. Findings of the study overall: Ophthalmopathy, as predicted by the model, came a median 6.5 months after the prediction.

CDR1 is GTSNPN, CDR2 SVGIG, per germline (reference sequence). There are 20 residues in the CDR3. The V end was cut by 1 base, the J end by 4 bases, with 30 bases between. RNA transcripts served as the template for amplifying TCR beta CDR3 regions. HTBI primers were used for first-round RT-PCR of the TCR CDR3. MiXCR, applied by TCRdb to the multiplex PCR reads, yields one record per CDR3 protein. The table records a few hundred thousand distinct CDR3 sequences, 15% to 18% of them present only once. Participants, patients aged 18 to 65, had newly diagnosed hyperthyroidism with a duration under 2 months. Each diagnosis drew on symptoms, thyroxine, TRAb, thyroid ultrasound and orbital computed tomography findings.

Sequencing was carried out using blood. The clonotype was recovered from a woman aged 30 to 39 with Graves' hyperthyroidism. The chain is built from TRBV30 and TRBJ2-3, with D tentatively TRBD2 (7 bases). The CDR3: CAWSDYGQPNGLGGADTQYF. The CDR3 bases are TGTGCCTGGAGTGATTACGGACAGCCCAATGGACTAGGTGGGGCAGATACGCAGTATTTT.